This T cell receptor (beta chain) was profiled in a study of cytomegalovirus exposure and HLA in healthy donors. The PCR used 60 Vbeta and 13 Jbeta primers. The repertoire was sequenced with immunoSEQ multiplex PCR; TCRdb's copy has only in-frame clones and lacks some. The sample contains around 190,000 clones, roughly 80% of which appear only once. CDR3 length equals 14 residues. The V segment lost 4 bases and the J segment 5 bases; nucleotides outside the gene matches: 5. Looked up from germline, CDR1 is LNHDA and CDR2 is SQIVND (reference sequence). This clone has just a few counts. What was sequenced was PBMCs. This clonotype was sampled from a woman under 30 in good health and CMV-seronegative. This sequence joins TRBV19 and TRBJ1-1; 9 bases match TRBD1. The CDR3: CASSTDRGGTEAFF. The CDR3 DNA follows: TGTGCCAGTAGTACCGACAGGGGGGGGACTGAAGCTTTCTTT.